What follows is one T cell receptor beta chain and its context. What it binds is unknown. Profiled with immunoSEQ multiplex PCR; TCRdb holds only in-frame clones, not every one. The top ten clones hold more than 5% of a sample with 70,000 or so clones, around 70% of them seen once. This entry is derived from a study of vaccination effects on CD4 cells after COVID-19. Study summary: Each participant received a vaccine that was either BNT162b2 or mRNA-1273, given as two doses. Among convalescent patients, two provided samples 16 days and one week before vaccination. Study observations and caveats: Late post-vaccination samples showed marked contraction of infection- and vaccine-induced clones.

In germline, CDR1 is SNHLY, CDR2 FYNNEI. V gave up 9 bases and J gave up 7 bases; unmatched junction bases: 7. The CDR3 length is 12 residues. The ViraFEST assay expanded antigen-specific CD4+ T cells with viral peptide pools before sequencing. When around ten days of culture had elapsed, CD4+ T cells were isolated. Between March and December 2020, the person had a SARS-CoV-2 infection that PCR confirmed. With around 10 ug/ml peptides and about 10 IU/ml IL-2, fewer than 2.5 million PBMC per well were cultured. The chain is built from TRBV2 and TRBJ2-3; TRBD1 aligns across 7 bases. The input for sequencing was CD4+ T cells from PBMCs cultured with HIV peptides, taken before COVID-19 vaccination. Subset in this sample: HIV-1 Nef peptide pool negative control/reference culture. This TCR came from a human donor who had a prior SARS-CoV-2 infection. CDR3 nucleotides: TGTGCCAGTTCCGACAGGGTAAATACGCAGTATTTT. Translation gives CASSDRVNTQYF.